This T cell receptor beta chain was identified in a study of Graves' ophthalmopathy and Graves' hyperthyroidism. Whole-study findings and limits: Ophthalmopathy progression prediction by the model yielded a sensitivity of about 70% and a specificity of 72.22%.

Amplified TCR beta CDR3 regions were obtained using RNA transcripts as template. The library came from an HTBI-primed first-round RT-PCR and a second-round multiplex PCR. TCRdb reanalysed the multiplex PCR reads using MiXCR and keeps one entry per CDR3 protein. The top ten hold roughly 9% of the sample, which has 150,000 to 200,000 distinct CDR3 sequences, around 40% seen once. Every ophthalmopathy donor presented moderate-to-severe activity, CAS ≥3, NOSPECS ≥4 and duration under 3 months. As the starting material, 8 to 10 ml of fresh peripheral blood yielded the PBMCs. The CDR3 has 12 amino acids. The V and J ends lost 4 bases and 6 bases respectively, with 10 bases between them. In its sample, this clonotype was seen many times. Its antigen is not known.

The chain couples TRBV12-3 or TRBV12-4 to TRBJ2-7; D might be TRBD2 (5 bases). Sequencing input: peripheral blood. The sequence was collected from a man in his thirties or forties with Graves' ophthalmopathy. The chain's CDR3 is CASSSGYGEQYF. In DNA, the CDR3 is TGTGCCAGCAGTTCGGGGTACGGCGAGCAGTACTTC.